Below, one TCR beta chain is given with its context. The antigen is not known. The CDR3 is made up of 13 amino acids. V lost 4 bases and J lost 1, with 7 bases in between. Germline-derived CDR1 and CDR2 are SGHNT and YYREEE (reference sequence). During the collection period, no donor immune events like infections were recorded. The data stem from a study of identifying expanded T cells in peripheral blood. Overall study results and limits: Across healthy donors, higher total template counts meant significantly greater roughly two-week count variance. Technical replicates showed around 1.2 changed clones; around two weeks about 16.4; four weeks 19.

TCRdb's copy holds only in-frame clones and misses some; the assay was immunoSEQ multiplex PCR. This sample yields about 85,000 clones, of which 88% are seen a single time; 15% to 20% belongs to the top ten. Source material: blood. The chain is built from TRBV5-4 and TRBJ2-3, with D perhaps matching TRBD1 (5 bases). This receptor was taken from a person aged 18-69 years in good health. The CDR3 region is CASSARGTDTQYF. The CDR3 DNA sequence: TGTGCCAGCAGCGCCAGGGGCACAGATACGCAGTATTTT.